Below, 16 T cell receptor beta chains from the same sample are listed, as sequenced in a study of identifying expanded T cells in peripheral blood. TCRdb's copy holds only in-frame clones and misses some; the assay was immunoSEQ multiplex PCR. This table holds tens of thousands of clones, about 91% found once. Sample: blood. Receptors originate from a person aged 18 to 75 in good health.

The chain links TRBV2 to TRBJ2-2, with D possibly TRBD1 on 6 matching bases. V lost 3 bases and J lost 6, with 14 bases in between. CDR3 size: 15 residues. Germline V CDR1 and CDR2: SNHLY, FYNNEI. CDR3: CASSDVRQVSGELFF. The CDR3 DNA reads as TGTGCCAGCAGTGATGTGAGACAGGTGTCCGGGGAGCTGTTTTTT.

This rearrangement joins TRBV19 to TRBJ2-7; D may be TRBD2 (5 bases). Trimming removed 3 bases at V and 5 bases at J, with 17 bases between. Germline V CDR1 and CDR2: LNHDA, SQIVND (reference sequence). This CDR3 contains 15 residues. CDR3 region: CASSIRADFFNEQYF. The CDR3 DNA reads TGTGCCAGTAGTATCCGAGCGGACTTCTTCAACGAGCAGTACTTC.

This rearrangement joins TRBV11-2 to TRBJ2-7, with 8 nucleotides matching TRBD1. The germline V gene has CDR1 SGHAT and CDR2 FQNNGV. The J segment lost 3 bases and the V segment lost 1 base, leaving 5 bases of the junction unmatched. CDR3 length equals 15 residues. The CDR3 DNA reads TGTGCCAGCAGCTTAGTTAGGGACAGGCTCTACGAGCAGTACTTC. This sequence encodes CASSLVRDRLYEQYF.

The CDR3 DNA reads TGTGCCAGCAGTTCGTCCCTAGCTCCCTACAATGAGCAGTTCTTC. Its protein product is CASSSSLAPYNEQFF. The genes are TRBV28 and TRBJ2-1, with D perhaps matching TRBD2 (5 bases). Per the germline V gene, CDR1 is MDHEN and CDR2 is SYDVKM. V was shortened by 4 bases and J by 2 bases, with 12 bases between the two germline ends. The CDR3 contains 15 residues.

The gene calls are TRBV5-4 and TRBJ2-7, with D unclear. The germline gives CDR1 SGHNT, CDR2 YYREEE (reference sequence). The CDR3 totals 13 residues. V gave up 4 bases and J gave up 3 bases, with 11 bases separating them. CDR3: CASSTEYSYEQYF. CDR3 sequence (DNA): TGTGCCAGCAGCACCGAGTACAGCTACGAGCAGTACTTC.

The chain employs TRBV14 and TRBJ2-5, with D perhaps given as TRBD1 or TRBD2 (5 bases each). V was shortened by 2 bases and J by 1 base, with 17 bases between the two germline ends. Per germline, CDR1 SGHDN and CDR2 FVKESK. The CDR3 contains 17 residues. This CDR3 is CASSQLPGLWAQETQYF. As DNA, the CDR3 is TGTGCCAGCAGCCAACTCCCGGGGCTTTGGGCCCAAGAGACCCAGTACTTC.

The chain recombines TRBV28 with TRBJ1-4, with D perhaps matching TRBD1 (5 bases). The CDR3 covers 14 residues. CDR1 MDHEN and CDR2 SYDVKM come from the germline V gene. Trimming took off 6 bases at V and 7 bases at J, with 15 bases between the two ends. In nucleotides, the CDR3 is TGTGCCAGCAGCCAAAGGACACCAGGTGAAAAACTGTTTTTT. Protein sequence: CASSQRTPGEKLFF.

The chain joins TRBV9 to TRBJ2-1, with D possibly being TRBD2 (6 bases). Germline assignment: CDR1 SGDLS and CDR2 YYNGEE. The CDR3 consists of 14 residues. Trimming cost V 0 bases and J 10 bases, with 14 bases left between them. CDR3 residues: CASSVGPLAGEQFF. CDR3 nucleotides: TGTGCCAGCAGCGTAGGCCCACTGGCGGGGGAGCAGTTCTTC.

V gene TRBV6-5 combines with J gene TRBJ2-3; D may be TRBD1 (6 bases). The CDR3 is made up of 14 amino acids. V was clipped by 6 bases and J by 5 bases, with 15 bases between them. Germline loops: CDR1 MNHEY, CDR2 SVGAGI. Here the CDR3 DNA reads TGTGCCAGCAGGGGATTCAGGGGTGGAGATACGCAGTATTTT. Translated: CASRGFRGGDTQYF.

The rearrangement joins TRBV7-8 to TRBJ1-5; D is unresolved. The CDR3 is made up of 13 amino acids. V dropped 11 bases and J dropped 3 bases, with 14 bases sitting between them. Germline lookup yields CDR1 SGHVS and CDR2 FQNEAQ. For the CDR3, the DNA is TGTGCCCCCCGTCTACAGTTCAATCAGCCCCAGCATTTT. Translating it yields CAPRLQFNQPQHF.

The chain recombines TRBV5-6 with TRBJ2-3; 9 bases are a match to TRBD1. The CDR3 spans 15 residues. After removal of 4 bases from V and 6 bases from J, the junction contained 9 bases not matched to a gene. Germline loops: CDR1 SGHDT, CDR2 YYEEEE. The CDR3 DNA reads as TGTGCCAGCAGCCCCCCGGGACAGGGAAGGGATACGCAGTATTTT. Translated: CASSPPGQGRDTQYF.

V gene TRBV6-1 combines with J gene TRBJ1-3; D is unclear. The CDR3 loop spans 11 amino acids. Germline assignment: CDR1 MNHNS and CDR2 SASEGT. This CDR3 is CVAMVGNTIYF. CDR3 nucleotide sequence: TGTGTAGCAATGGTGGGAAACACCATATATTTT.

The V and J genes are TRBV7-2 and TRBJ2-7; D remains ambiguous. The CDR3 runs 11 residues. Trimming shortened V by 5 bases and J by 5 bases, and 7 bases separated the two germline ends. Germline loops: CDR1 SGHTA, CDR2 FQGNSA. CDR3 in DNA: TGTGCCAGCAGCCAATACCACGAGCAGTACTTC. Amino acid sequence: CASSQYHEQYF.

Only a few counts were recorded for this clone. The genes are TRBV7-2 and TRBJ1-2, with 7 bases aligning to TRBD1. The CDR3 has 13 residues. Germline CDR1 and CDR2: SGHTA and FQGNSA. With 5 bases clipped from V and 7 bases from J, the junction kept 7 bases outside the gene matches. The CDR3 DNA reads TGTGCCAGCAGCACGCAGGGGGGGAGTGGCTACACCTTC. Translating gives CASSTQGGSGYTF.

This chain connects TRBV7-2 to TRBJ2-7; 10 bases line up with TRBD1. The germline V gene has CDR1 SGHTA and CDR2 FQGNSA. V shed 1 base and J 3 bases; nucleotides not matched to a gene: 3. The CDR3 is 15 residues long. The CDR3 spells CASSLGRDRGYEQYF. In nucleotides, the CDR3 is TGTGCCAGCAGCTTAGGCCGGGACAGGGGCTACGAGCAGTACTTC.

The genes are TRBV14 and TRBJ2-3; TRBD1 matches at 7 bases. The CDR3 covers 16 residues. Germline values: CDR1 SGHDN, CDR2 FVKESK. V was pared by 1 base and J by 1 base, with 5 bases of the junction left unmatched. The CDR3 DNA reads as TGTGCCAGCAGCCAAGTCAGGGGGTTCCGCACAGATACGCAGTATTTT. This gives the protein CASSQVRGFRTDTQYF.